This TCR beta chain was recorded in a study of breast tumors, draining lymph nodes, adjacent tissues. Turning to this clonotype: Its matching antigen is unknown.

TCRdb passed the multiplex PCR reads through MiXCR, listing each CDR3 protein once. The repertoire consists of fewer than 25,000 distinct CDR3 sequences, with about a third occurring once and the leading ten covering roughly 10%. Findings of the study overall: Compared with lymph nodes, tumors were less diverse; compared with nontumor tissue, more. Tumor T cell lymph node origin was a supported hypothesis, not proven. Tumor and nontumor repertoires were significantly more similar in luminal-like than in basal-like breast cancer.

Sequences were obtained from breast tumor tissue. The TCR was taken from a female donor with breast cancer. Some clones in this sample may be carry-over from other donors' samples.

The CDR3 bases are TGTGCCAGCAGTTTACATGGTAGGGGAAGGCGTACTGAAGCTTTCTTT. Translated: CASSLHGRGRRTEAFF. The J gene is TRBJ1-1, the V gene TRBV28; D perhaps matches TRBD1 (5 bases). The CDR3 is made up of 16 amino acids. The germline gives CDR1 MDHEN, CDR2 SYDVKM. V was trimmed by 2 bases and J by 5 bases, leaving 18 bases between them.